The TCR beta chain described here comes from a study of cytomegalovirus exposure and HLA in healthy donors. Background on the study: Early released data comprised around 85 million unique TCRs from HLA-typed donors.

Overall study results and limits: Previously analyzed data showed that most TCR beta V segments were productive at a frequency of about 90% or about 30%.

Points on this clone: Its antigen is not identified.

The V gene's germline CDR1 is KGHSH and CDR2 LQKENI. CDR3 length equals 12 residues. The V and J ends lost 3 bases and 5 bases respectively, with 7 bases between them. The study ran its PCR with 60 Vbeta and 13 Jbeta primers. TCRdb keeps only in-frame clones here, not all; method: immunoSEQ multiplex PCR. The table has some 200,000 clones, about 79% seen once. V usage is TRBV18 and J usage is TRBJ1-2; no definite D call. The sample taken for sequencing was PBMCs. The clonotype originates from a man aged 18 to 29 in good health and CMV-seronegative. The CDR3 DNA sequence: TGTGCCAGCTCACCTTTGGAGTATGGCTACACCTTC. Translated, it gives CASSPLEYGYTF.